Listed below are T cell receptor beta chains from one sample, sequenced in a study of blood T cell repertoires in COVID-19. The method was immunoSEQ multiplex PCR; TCRdb's version includes in-frame clones alone and lacks a portion of them. The top ten hold 6% to 7.5% of the sample, which has fewer than 200,000 clones, 80% seen once. Sequenced input: peripheral blood. These receptors were taken from a man between 65 and 85 years old with active or convalescent COVID-19. CDR3s include the opening cysteine and the closing phenylalanine or tryptophan. D genes are given only for firm matches. Not all rows give a size; the values are once, few, many and, for expanded clones, a class.

d_gene	abundance	v_gene	j_gene	CDR3aa	CDR3nt
NA	NA	TRBV10-3	TRBJ2-7	CAISDLQRHEQYF	TGTGCCATCAGTGACCTACAGAGACACGAGCAGTACTTC
NA	NA	TRBV4-1	TRBJ1-3	CASSQTQGPTGNTIYF	TGCGCCAGCAGCCAAACACAGGGACCCACTGGAAACACCATATATTTT
TRBD2	NA	TRBV15	TRBJ2-1	CATSRGASGMRGNEQFF	TGTGCCACCAGCAGAGGAGCTAGCGGGATGCGTGGCAATGAGCAGTTCTTC
NA	NA	TRBV7-9	TRBJ1-2	CASSPKGQGVSYTF	TGTGCCAGCAGCCCAAAAGGGCAGGGTGTAAGCTACACCTTC
TRBD1	NA	TRBV4-3	TRBJ2-4	CASSQDPRQGSPRQNIQYF	TGCGCCAGCAGCCAAGATCCTAGACAGGGAAGTCCCCGCCAGAACATTCAGTACTTC
TRBD1	NA	TRBV9	TRBJ2-5	CASSDRDRAETQYF	TGTGCCAGCAGCGACCGGGACAGGGCGGAGACCCAGTACTTC
NA	NA	TRBV5-6	TRBJ2-1	CASSFGLNNEQFF	TGTGCCAGCAGCTTTGGGCTGAACAATGAGCAGTTCTTC
TRBD2	once	TRBV11-2	TRBJ2-5	CASSSGLAGGQETQYF	TGTGCCAGCAGCTCTGGACTAGCGGGGGGGCAAGAGACCCAGTACTTC
NA	NA	TRBV2	TRBJ1-1	CASMQGRDTEAFF	TGTGCCAGCATGCAGGGGAGAGACACTGAAGCTTTCTTT
NA	NA	TRBV27	TRBJ1-1	CASSANFMTEAFF	TGTGCCAGCAGTGCAAACTTCATGACTGAAGCTTTCTTT
TRBD2	NA	TRBV7-9	TRBJ2-3	CASSLAQSSGGADTQYF	TGTGCCAGCAGCTTAGCGCAGTCTAGCGGGGGGGCTGATACGCAGTATTTT
NA	NA	TRBV2	TRBJ1-1	CASSVQTVNTEAFF	TGTGCCAGCAGTGTGCAAACGGTGAACACTGAAGCTTTCTTT
NA	NA	TRBV4-1	TRBJ1-2	CASSQDLERGYTF	TGCGCCAGCAGCCAAGATTTGGAGCGGGGCTACACCTTC
TRBD1	NA	TRBV19	TRBJ2-1	CASSIQGAGDEQFF	TGTGCCAGTAGTATACAGGGGGCAGGCGATGAGCAGTTCTTC
NA	NA	TRBV5-1	TRBJ1-1	CASSLQGTNTEAFF	TGCGCCAGCAGCTTGCAGGGTACGAACACTGAAGCTTTCTTT
NA	once	TRBV27	TRBJ1-6	CASSSGLVNSPLHF	TGTGCCAGCAGCTCCGGCCTAGTTAATTCACCCCTCCACTTT
NA	NA	TRBV5-1	TRBJ1-2	CASSWGTSSYGYTF	TGCGCCAGCAGCTGGGGGACATCTAGCTATGGCTACACCTTC
TRBD1	NA	TRBV7-6	TRBJ2-1	CASSLGTGASSYNEQFF	TGTGCCAGCAGCCTGGGGACAGGGGCAAGTTCCTACAATGAGCAGTTCTTC
NA	NA	TRBV2	TRBJ1-2	CASRPNRYGYTF	TGTGCCAGCAGACCCAATCGGTATGGCTACACCTTC
NA	NA	TRBV19	TRBJ2-6	CASSKGHTNSGANVLTF	TGTGCCAGTAGTAAGGGACATACAAACTCTGGGGCCAACGTCCTGACTTTC
TRBD1	NA	TRBV5-1	TRBJ1-1	CASTTTGQGLTEAFF	TGCGCCAGCACCACCACGGGACAGGGGTTGACTGAAGCTTTCTTT
NA	NA	TRBV5-1	TRBJ1-1	CASSRDNMNTEAFF	TGCGCCAGCAGTCGGGACAACATGAACACTGAAGCTTTCTTT
TRBD1	few	TRBV18	TRBJ1-5	CASSPGTGNQPQHF	TGTGCCAGCTCACCCGGGACAGGCAATCAGCCCCAGCATTTT
TRBD2	NA	TRBV19	TRBJ2-7	CASSESSGGAYEQYF	TGTGCCAGTAGTGAATCGAGCGGGGGGGCCTACGAGCAGTACTTC
NA	few	TRBV12-3/TRBV12-4	TRBJ1-2	CASRMTEPYGYTF	TGTGCCAGCAGAATGACAGAGCCCTATGGCTACACCTTC
TRBD1	NA	TRBV11-2	TRBJ2-2	CASSLDRGGTGELFF	TGTGCCAGCAGCTTGGACAGGGGAGGTACCGGGGAGCTGTTTTTT
NA	NA	TRBV5-1	TRBJ2-6	CASTVQGSGANVLTF	TGCGCCAGTACCGTCCAGGGCTCAGGGGCCAACGTCCTGACTTTC
NA	few	TRBV7-8	TRBJ2-3	CASSLLLTDTQYF	TGTGCCAGCAGCTTACTACTCACAGATACGCAGTATTTT
NA	NA	TRBV7-2	TRBJ1-4	CASSLRQGFNEKLFF	TGTGCCAGCAGCTTACGGCAGGGATTCAATGAAAAACTGTTTTTT
TRBD1	NA	TRBV29-1	TRBJ1-1	CSVVRLTGSGPGTEAFF	TGCAGCGTTGTCCGCTTGACAGGGTCGGGGCCGGGCACTGAAGCTTTCTTT
NA	NA	TRBV4-2	TRBJ1-2	CASSQDIRAIYTF	TGTGCCAGCAGCCAAGATATCAGGGCGATATACACCTTC
NA	NA	TRBV7-9	TRBJ2-1	CASSEVAEQFF	TGTGCCAGCAGCGAGGTCGCCGAGCAGTTCTTC
TRBD1	NA	TRBV5-1	TRBJ1-4	CASSRDRNEKLFF	TGCGCCAGCAGCCGGGACAGGAATGAAAAACTGTTTTTT
NA	once	TRBV30	TRBJ2-1	CAWSVLSGLYNEQFF	TGTGCCTGGAGTGTACTTTCAGGGCTCTACAATGAGCAGTTCTTC
TRBD1	NA	TRBV6-2/TRBV6-3	TRBJ1-2	CASSRDRTYGYTF	TGTGCCAGCAGTAGGGACAGAACCTATGGCTACACCTTC
NA	NA	TRBV24-1	TRBJ2-3	CATSDPSDYTDTQYF	TGTGCCACCAGTGACCCAAGTGACTACACAGATACGCAGTATTTT
TRBD2	NA	TRBV5-5	TRBJ2-7	CASSFTSGTTYEQYF	TGTGCCAGCAGCTTTACTAGCGGGACGACCTACGAGCAGTACTTC
TRBD1	once	TRBV29-1	TRBJ1-4	CSAMTGGDEKLFF	TGCAGCGCTATGACAGGGGGCGATGAAAAACTGTTTTTT
NA	NA	TRBV19	TRBJ1-6	CASSIGSLSPLHF	TGTGCCAGTAGTATAGGTTCCTTGTCACCCCTCCACTTT
TRBD1	NA	TRBV6-4	TRBJ1-6	CASSESGTEFHSPLHF	TGTGCCAGCAGCGAGTCCGGGACAGAATTTCACTCACCCCTCCACTTT
TRBD1	NA	TRBV28	TRBJ2-5	CASSPPTGDTQYF	TGTGCCAGCAGTCCCCCGACAGGGGATACCCAGTACTTC
NA	NA	TRBV6-5	TRBJ1-5	CASSYSGSGGQPQHF	TGTGCCAGCAGTTACTCGGGTTCTGGGGGCCAGCCCCAGCATTTT
NA	NA	TRBV5-6	TRBJ2-7	CASSSPIAPAYEQYF	TGTGCCAGCAGCTCCCCAATAGCGCCGGCCTACGAGCAGTACTTC
NA	NA	TRBV25-1	TRBJ2-3	CASSERPAGVDTQYF	TGTGCCAGCAGTGAACGTCCGGCGGGTGTAGATACGCAGTATTTT
TRBD1	NA	TRBV19	TRBJ1-2	CASSMGQGSYGYTF	TGTGCCAGTAGTATGGGACAGGGTAGCTATGGCTACACCTTC
NA	NA	TRBV3-1/TRBV3-2	TRBJ1-6	CASSESVQGPLHF	TGTGCCAGCAGCGAAAGCGTCCAGGGGCCCCTCCACTTT
NA	NA	TRBV29-1	TRBJ2-2	CSGLRAGELFF	TGCAGCGGCCTCCGAGCCGGGGAGCTGTTTTTT